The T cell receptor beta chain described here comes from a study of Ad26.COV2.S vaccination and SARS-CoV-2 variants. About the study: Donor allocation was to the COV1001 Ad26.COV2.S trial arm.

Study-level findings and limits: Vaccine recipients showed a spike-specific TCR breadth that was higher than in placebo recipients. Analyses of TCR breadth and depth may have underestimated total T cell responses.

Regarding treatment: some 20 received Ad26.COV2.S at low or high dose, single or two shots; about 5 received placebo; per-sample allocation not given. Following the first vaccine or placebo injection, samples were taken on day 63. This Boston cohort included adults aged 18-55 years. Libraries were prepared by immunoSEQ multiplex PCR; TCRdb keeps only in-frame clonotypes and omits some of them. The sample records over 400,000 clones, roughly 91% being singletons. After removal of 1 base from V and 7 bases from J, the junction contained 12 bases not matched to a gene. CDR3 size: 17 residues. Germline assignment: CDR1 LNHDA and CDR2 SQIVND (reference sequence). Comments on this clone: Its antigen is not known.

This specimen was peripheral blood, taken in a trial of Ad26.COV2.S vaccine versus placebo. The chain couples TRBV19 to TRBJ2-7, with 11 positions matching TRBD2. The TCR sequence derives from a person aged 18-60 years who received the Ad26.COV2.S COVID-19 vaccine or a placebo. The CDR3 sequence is CASSIGGASGRLGEQYF. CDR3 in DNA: TGTGCCAGTAGTATAGGTGGGGCTAGCGGGAGGCTGGGGGAGCAGTACTTC. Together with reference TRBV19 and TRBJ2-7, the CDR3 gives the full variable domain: DGGITQSPKYLFRKEGQNVTLSCEQNLNHDAMYWYRQDPGQGLRLIYYSQIVNDFQKGDIAEGYSVSREKKESFPLTVTSAQKNPTAFYLCASSIGGASGRLGEQYFGPGTRLTVT.